The 27 T cell receptor beta chains in this list originate from one sample, sequenced in a study of CD8+CD57+ T cells in acquired aplastic anemia. It was genomic DNA that served as the template for profiling TCR beta VDJ and CDR3. MiXCR, applied by TCRdb to the reads, yields one record per CDR3 protein. In the table there are 200,000 to 250,000 distinct CDR3 sequences, 61% of which are singletons. The sample comprised sorted CD4+, CD8+, or CD8+CD57+ T cells (not recorded which) from PBMCs. The receptors shown here come from a human donor in good health.

The chain combines TRBV19 with TRBJ1-3, with D unresolved. The germline V gene encodes CDR1 LNHDA and CDR2 SQIVND (reference sequence). V was trimmed by 7 bases and J by 0 bases, leaving 19 bases between them. The CDR3 is made up of 17 amino acids. CDR3 residues: CASTLSPVPRSGNTIYF. The CDR3 DNA reads TGTGCCAGTACTCTGTCCCCTGTCCCTCGCTCTGGAAACACCATATATTTT.

As for this clonotype: Compared with germline, one end of the junction differs, possibly owing to a read error. The genes are TRBV7-7 and TRBJ2-3; D might be TRBD1 (5 bases). The germline V gene has CDR1 SSHAT and CDR2 FNYEAQ (reference sequence). The length of the CDR3 is 14 residues. The CDR3 DNA sequence: TGTGCTAGCAGCTTAGGGGCAGGGTCAGATACGCAGTATTTT. Residues: CASSLGAGSDTQYF. The variable domain in full, with the rest retrieved from reference TRBV7-7 and TRBJ2-3, is GAGVSQSPRYKVTKRGQDVTLRCDPISSHATLYWYQQALGQGPEFLTYFNYEAQPDKSGLPSDRFSAERPEGSISTLTIQRTEQRDSAMYRCASSLGAGSDTQYFGPGTRLTVL.

CDR3 region: CATSSQVEGSQPQHF. CDR3 coding DNA: TGTGCCACCAGCAGCCAAGTTGAGGGATCTCAGCCCCAGCATTTT. The V and J genes are TRBV15 and TRBJ1-5; no clear D. V gave up 3 bases and J gave up 6 bases, with 15 bases separating them. CDR3 length: 15 amino acids. Germline V gene sequence: CDR1 LNHNV, CDR2 YYDKDF (reference sequence).

The DNA for the CDR3 is TGTGCCAGTAGTATAGCGACATTGGGCACTGAAGCTTTCTTT. Translation gives CASSIATLGTEAFF. V and J are TRBV19 and TRBJ1-1, with D unclear. CDR1 and CDR2 (germline): LNHDA, SQIVND (reference sequence). With 1 base removed from V and 4 bases from J, the gap between germline ends came to 10 bases. This CDR3 comprises 14 residues.

The V gene is TRBV10-3, the J gene TRBJ1-2; D is ambiguous. The CDR3 extends over 12 amino acids. Germline V lookup: CDR1 ENHRY, CDR2 SYGVKD. Trimming took 0 bases from V and 8 from J, leaving 7 bases between them. The CDR3 sequence is CAISESAVGYTF. DNA of the CDR3: TGTGCCATCAGTGAGTCCGCAGTGGGCTACACCTTC.

This clonotype came up many times. This chain uses TRBV6-5 with TRBJ2-3; D is perhaps TRBD2 (5 bases). CDR1 and CDR2 (germline): MNHEY, SVGAGI. Trimming removed 6 bases from V and 4 bases from J, with 11 bases in between. CDR3 size: 13 residues. Here the CDR3 DNA reads TGTGCCAGCAGGGGAGTTAGGCCAGATACGCAGTATTTT. It is translated as CASRGVRPDTQYF.

The chain has TRBV19 and TRBJ2-1; TRBD1 matches 7 bases. The CDR3 is 14 amino acids. Germline CDR1 is LNHDA and CDR2 is SQIVND (reference sequence). With V trimmed by 7 bases and J by 2 bases, 5 bases remained unmatched. The CDR3 DNA is TGTGCCAGTACCGAGACAGGGACCTACAATGAGCAGTTCTTC. Its protein product is CASTETGTYNEQFF.

The J gene is TRBJ1-1, the V gene TRBV5-4, with D uncertain. The CDR3 is made up of 12 amino acids. Germline assignment: CDR1 SGHNT and CDR2 YYREEE (reference sequence). V was cut by 0 bases and J by 5 bases, with 5 bases left in between. As DNA, the CDR3 is TGTGCCAGCAGCTTGGACAGTACTGAAGCTTTCTTT. This encodes CASSLDSTEAFF.

The chain carries TRBV7-9 and TRBJ2-5; 7 bases line up with TRBD1. The junction had 2 bases not matched to a gene; V was cut back by 0 bases and J by 1 base. Per the germline V gene, CDR1 is SEHNR and CDR2 is FQNEAQ (reference sequence). The CDR3 is 15 amino acids. The CDR3 coding sequence is TGTGCCAGCAGCTTAGCAGGGACAGCCCAAGAGACCCAGTACTTC. Protein: CASSLAGTAQETQYF.

The CDR3 protein is CAVGQSYEQYF. In DNA form, the CDR3 reads TGTGCCGTCGGACAGTCCTACGAGCAGTACTTC. This chain uses TRBV24-1 with TRBJ2-7; D may be TRBD1 (6 bases). The CDR3 is 11 amino acids. Trimming cost V 12 bases and J 1 base, with 9 bases left between them. In germline, CDR1 is KGHDR, CDR2 SFDVKD.

This clonotype turned up a few times. This chain connects TRBV20-1 to TRBJ2-7; 13 bases are a match to TRBD2. In germline, CDR1 is DFQATT, CDR2 SNEGSKA (reference sequence). The V and J ends lost 1 base and 6 bases, in that order; junction bases with no gene match: 3. This CDR3 region has 14 residues. Written as DNA, the CDR3 is TGCAGTGCTAGAGGGACTAGCGGGAGTATCGAGCAGTACTTC. Residues: CSARGTSGSIEQYF.

Notes on this clonotype: At one end the junction does not follow the germline gene, possibly because of a read error. The chain joins TRBV7-9 to TRBJ2-5; the D gene is possibly TRBD1 (6 bases). CDR1 is SEHNR and CDR2 is FQNEAQ in the germline V gene (reference sequence). This CDR3 region has 14 residues. The CDR3 sequence is CASSLTGKGETQYF. The CDR3 DNA follows: TGTGCCAGCAGCTTAACAGGAAAGGGGGAGACCCAATACTTC.

The rearrangement uses TRBV20-1 and TRBJ2-7; D may be TRBD2 (6 bases). CDR3 size: 15 residues. CDR1 DFQATT and CDR2 SNEGSKA come from the germline V gene (reference sequence). V was clipped by 3 bases and J by 5 bases, with 20 bases between them. The CDR3 loop reads CSARRIGSISHEQYF. In nucleotides, the CDR3 is TGCAGTGCTAGGCGGATCGGGAGTATTTCCCACGAGCAGTACTTC.

The chain couples TRBV5-1 to TRBJ2-2; 12 nucleotides line up with TRBD2. Germline CDR1 reads SGHRS; CDR2 reads YFSETQ. V was pared by 3 bases and J by 8 bases, with 2 bases of the junction left unmatched. The CDR3 consists of 14 residues. This CDR3 is CASSWTSGEGELFF. The CDR3 DNA sequence: TGCGCCAGCAGCTGGACTAGCGGGGAAGGGGAGCTGTTTTTT.

This clonotype was observed a few times. The chain is built from TRBV20-1 and TRBJ2-3; D tentatively reads TRBD1 or TRBD2 (5 bases each). The V gene lost 5 bases and the J gene lost 1 base, with 16 bases spanning the gap. This CDR3 region has 15 residues. Germline lookup yields CDR1 DFQATT and CDR2 SNEGSKA (reference sequence). The CDR3 nucleotides are TGCAGTGCTCCCGGGACGCAGATGGGCACAGATACGCAGTATTTT. Encoded protein: CSAPGTQMGTDTQYF.

This chain connects TRBV29-1 to TRBJ2-1; D may be TRBD2 (5 bases). Trimming took off 8 bases at V and 5 bases at J, with 19 bases between the two ends. In germline, CDR1 is SQVTM, CDR2 ANQGSEA. The CDR3 sequence is 14 residues long. The CDR3, as DNA: TGCAGCAGTGAATCCGGGGATCTCCACAATGAGCAGTTCTTC. Its protein is CSSESGDLHNEQFF.

As to this clonotype: The conserved phenylalanine or tryptophan normally closing the CDR3 is absent here, so this likely arose from a read error. No DNA is shown, since the ends of the CDR3 on it are uncertain; the CDR3 is the one TCRdb lists. V and J are TRBV13 and TRBJ2-1. CDR1 PRHDT and CDR2 FYEKMQ come from the germline V gene (reference sequence). The CDR3 extends over 13 residues, inclusive of both ends. Here the CDR3 reads CASQRSSYNELRI.

The CDR3 DNA reads TGTGCCAGCAGCAACGACCCGGGACCCAAAAACATTCAGTACTTC. Translated, it gives CASSNDPGPKNIQYF. V gene TRBV7-3 combines with J gene TRBJ2-4; D possibly uses TRBD1 or TRBD2 (5 bases each). From germline, CDR1 is SGHTA and CDR2 FQGTGA. The germline V and J ends were trimmed by 5 bases and 2 bases, with 13 bases remaining between them. The CDR3 loop spans 15 amino acids.

This clonotype has just one count. The rearrangement links TRBV2 to TRBJ2-7; 9 positions match TRBD1. With 6 bases clipped from V and 4 bases from J, the junction kept 10 bases outside the gene matches. Germline V lookup: CDR1 SNHLY, CDR2 FYNNEI. The CDR3 loop spans 15 amino acids. The CDR3 DNA is TGTGCCAGCAGGACCGGGACAGGGTCCCTTTACGAGCAGTACTTC. Amino acids: CASRTGTGSLYEQYF. Full variable domain (rest looked up from reference TRBV2 and TRBJ2-7): EPEVTQTPSHQVTQMGQEVILRCVPISNHLYFYWYRQILGQKVEFLVSFYNNEISEKSEIFDDQFSVERPDGSNFTLKIRSTKLEDSAMYFCASRTGTGSLYEQYFGPGTRLTVT.

The rearrangement joins TRBV4-3 to TRBJ1-2; 7 bases align to TRBD1. CDR1 and CDR2 (germline): LGHNA, YSLEER. CDR3 length equals 12 residues. V lost 5 bases and J lost 7; bases outside the gene matches: 4. This chain's CDR3 is CASSTGEGGYTF. The CDR3 coding sequence is TGCGCCAGCAGCACAGGGGAGGGTGGCTACACCTTC.

V usage is TRBV2 and J usage is TRBJ2-2, with D hard to call. This CDR3 spans 15 amino acids. Germline CDR1 SNHLY, CDR2 FYNNEI. V dropped 5 bases and J dropped 0 bases, with 10 bases sitting between them. This CDR3 is CASSPDVTNTGELFF. The CDR3 region has the DNA TGTGCCAGCAGTCCGGACGTGACGAACACCGGGGAGCTGTTTTTT.

This rearrangement joins TRBV7-2 to TRBJ2-7, with no clear D. The CDR3 consists of 15 residues. Trimming left V 2 bases short and J 2 bases short, with 13 bases between. Germline lookup yields CDR1 SGHTA and CDR2 FQGNSA. This CDR3 reads CASSLIRTAPYEQYF. CDR3 bases: TGTGCCAGCAGCTTAATTAGGACGGCACCCTACGAGCAGTACTTC. The full variable domain, its missing parts supplied by reference TRBV7-2 and TRBJ2-7, is GAGVSQSPSNKVTEKGKDVELRCDPISGHTALYWYRQSLGQGLEFLIYFQGNSAPDKSGLPSDRFSAERTGGSVSTLTIQRTQQEDSAVYLCASSLIRTAPYEQYFGPGTRLTVT.

The genes are TRBV11-2 and TRBJ2-7, with D unresolved. The CDR3 has 13 amino acids. The V end was cut by 0 bases, the J end by 6 bases, with 9 bases between. Germline V gene data show CDR1 as SGHAT and CDR2 as FQNNGV. The CDR3 DNA reads as TGTGCCAGCAGCTTAGACCCCCATGGCGAGCAGTACTTC. Its translation is CASSLDPHGEQYF.

This clonotype was detected only a few times. The junction departs from germline at one end; a sequencing error may be responsible. The V gene is TRBV2, the J gene TRBJ1-2; D call uncertain. Germline V gives CDR1 SNHLY, CDR2 FYNNEI. This CDR3 contains 11 residues. The DNA of the CDR3 is TGTGCCAGCACTCTCGGCGAGAGATACAGATTC. Residues: CASTLGERYRF. Using reference TRBV2 and TRBJ1-2 for the parts outside the CDR3, the full variable domain is EPEVTQTPSHQVTQMGQEVILRCVPISNHLYFYWYRQILGQKVEFLVSFYNNEISEKSEIFDDQFSVERPDGSNFTLKIRSTKLEDSAMYFCASTLGERYRFGSGTRLTVV.

The rearrangement uses TRBV20-1 and TRBJ1-1, with TRBD1 matching over 7 bases. V dropped 5 bases and J dropped 1; count of bases not matched to a gene: 10. Germline lookup yields CDR1 DFQATT and CDR2 SNEGSKA (reference sequence). The CDR3 is made up of 15 amino acids. DNA of the CDR3: TGCAGTGCTCGAAGGGCGGGACAGACGAACACTGAAGCTTTCTTT. Its translation: CSARRAGQTNTEAFF.

The sample holds one count of this clonotype. This sequence joins TRBV2 and TRBJ2-1, with TRBD2 matching 8 bases. Germline V CDR1 and CDR2: SNHLY, FYNNEI. The ends lost 3 bases at V and 6 bases at J; junction bases unmatched: 7. CDR3 length: 15 amino acids. The CDR3: CASSEGAAGANEQFF. CDR3 DNA sequence: TGTGCCAGCAGTGAGGGGGCAGCGGGAGCCAATGAGCAGTTCTTC.

This clonotype showed up many times. The chain is built from TRBV4-2 and TRBJ2-7; no clear D gene. CDR3 length: 14 residues. The germline V and J ends were trimmed by 2 bases and 4 bases, with 12 bases remaining between them. The germline gives CDR1 LGHNA, CDR2 YNFKEQ. CDR3 protein: CASSQLTDVYEQYF. The CDR3 coding sequence is TGTGCCAGCAGCCAACTAACGGACGTATACGAGCAGTACTTC.